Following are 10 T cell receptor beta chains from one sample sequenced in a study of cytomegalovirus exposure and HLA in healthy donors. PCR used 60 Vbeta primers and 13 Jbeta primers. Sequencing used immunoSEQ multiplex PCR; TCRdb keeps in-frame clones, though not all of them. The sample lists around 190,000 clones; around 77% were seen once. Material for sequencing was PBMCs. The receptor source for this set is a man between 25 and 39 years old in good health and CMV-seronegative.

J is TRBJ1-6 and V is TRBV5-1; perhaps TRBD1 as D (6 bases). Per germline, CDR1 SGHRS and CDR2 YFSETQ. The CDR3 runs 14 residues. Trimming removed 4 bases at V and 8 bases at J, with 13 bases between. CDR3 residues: CASSPPRQDSPLHF. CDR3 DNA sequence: TGCGCCAGCAGCCCCCCGAGACAGGATTCACCCCTCCACTTT.

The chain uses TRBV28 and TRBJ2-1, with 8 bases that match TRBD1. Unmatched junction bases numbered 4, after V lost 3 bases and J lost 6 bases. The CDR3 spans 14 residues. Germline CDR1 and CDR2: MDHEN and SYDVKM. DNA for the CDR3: TGTGCCAGCAGTTTGGGGACAGGTTTCAATGAGCAGTTCTTC. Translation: CASSLGTGFNEQFF.

CDR3 bases: TGTGCCAGCACTTGGACAGGGAGCTCCTACGAGCAGTACTTC. This translates into CASTWTGSSYEQYF. The V and J genes are TRBV6-1 and TRBJ2-7; 8 bases are shared with TRBD1. J gave up 0 bases and V 7 bases, and 5 bases lay outside the gene matches. This CDR3 spans 14 amino acids. CDR1 is MNHNS and CDR2 is SASEGT in the germline V gene.

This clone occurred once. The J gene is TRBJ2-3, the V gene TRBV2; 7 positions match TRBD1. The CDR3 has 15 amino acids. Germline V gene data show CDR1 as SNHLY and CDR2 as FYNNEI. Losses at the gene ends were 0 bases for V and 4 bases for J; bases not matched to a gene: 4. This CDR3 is CASSEARGGPDTQYF. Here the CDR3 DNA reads TGTGCCAGCAGTGAAGCGCGAGGGGGCCCAGATACGCAGTATTTT.

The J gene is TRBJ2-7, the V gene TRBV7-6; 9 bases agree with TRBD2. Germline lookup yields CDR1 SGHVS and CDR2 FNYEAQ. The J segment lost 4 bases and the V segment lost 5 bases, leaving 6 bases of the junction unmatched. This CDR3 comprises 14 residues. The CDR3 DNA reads TGTGCCAGCAGCCTTAGCGGGAGTAGGTACGAGCAGTACTTC. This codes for CASSLSGSRYEQYF.

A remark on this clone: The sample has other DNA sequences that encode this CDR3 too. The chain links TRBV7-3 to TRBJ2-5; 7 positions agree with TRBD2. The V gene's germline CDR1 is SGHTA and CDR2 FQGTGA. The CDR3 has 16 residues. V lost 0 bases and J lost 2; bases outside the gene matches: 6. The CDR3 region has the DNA TGTGCCAGCAGCTTAACCGGTAGCGGGTCTCAAGAGACCCAGTACTTC. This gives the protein CASSLTGSGSQETQYF.

CDR3 DNA: TGTGCCAGCAGCTCGGGACTAGCGAGGAACACCGGGGAGCTGTTTTTT. It codes for CASSSGLARNTGELFF. This chain connects TRBV7-7 to TRBJ2-2; 10 nucleotides line up with TRBD2. V lost 4 bases to trimming and J lost 1 base; unmatched junction nucleotides: 3. The CDR3 contains 16 residues. CDR1 and CDR2 from the germline V gene are SSHAT and FNYEAQ (reference sequence).

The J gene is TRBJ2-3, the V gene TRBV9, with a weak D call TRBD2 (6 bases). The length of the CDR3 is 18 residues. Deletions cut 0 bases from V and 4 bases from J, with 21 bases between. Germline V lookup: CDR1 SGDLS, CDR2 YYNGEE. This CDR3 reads CASSVGPSSGALADTQYF. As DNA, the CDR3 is TGTGCCAGCAGCGTAGGGCCCTCCTCGGGAGCTTTAGCAGATACGCAGTATTTT.

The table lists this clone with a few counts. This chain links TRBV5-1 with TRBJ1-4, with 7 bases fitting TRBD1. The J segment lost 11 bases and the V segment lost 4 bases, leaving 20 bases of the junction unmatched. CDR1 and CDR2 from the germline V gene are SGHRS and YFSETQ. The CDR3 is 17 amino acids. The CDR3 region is CASSPRGQDEMGEKLFF. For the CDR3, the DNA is TGCGCCAGCAGCCCGCGAGGACAGGACGAGATGGGGGAGAAACTGTTTTTT.

CDR3 sequence (DNA): TGTGCCAGCAGCCCGGGGGGTTATAGCAATCAGCCCCAGCATTTT. As protein: CASSPGGYSNQPQHF. The chain links TRBV9 to TRBJ1-5, with D maybe TRBD1 (5 bases). With 4 bases removed from V and 0 bases from J, the gap between germline ends came to 11 bases. Germline V gene lookup returns CDR1 SGDLS and CDR2 YYNGEE. The length of the CDR3 is 15 residues.